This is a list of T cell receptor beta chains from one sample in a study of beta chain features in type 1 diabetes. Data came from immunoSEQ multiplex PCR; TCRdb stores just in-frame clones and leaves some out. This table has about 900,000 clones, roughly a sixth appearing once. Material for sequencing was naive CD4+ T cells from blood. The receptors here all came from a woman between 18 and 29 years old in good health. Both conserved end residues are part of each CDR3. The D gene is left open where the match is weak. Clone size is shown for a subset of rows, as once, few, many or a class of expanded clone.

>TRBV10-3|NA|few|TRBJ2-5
TGTGCCACCCAGTCCGGGACGTTGTGGACCCAGTACTTC
CATQSGTLWTQYF
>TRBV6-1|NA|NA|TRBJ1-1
TGTGCCAGCCTCCCGGGGATTTGGACTGAAGCTTTCTTT
CASLPGIWTEAFF
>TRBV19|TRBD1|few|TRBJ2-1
TGTGCCAGTAGTACGGACAGGGAACCCAATGAGCAGTTCTTC
CASSTDREPNEQFF
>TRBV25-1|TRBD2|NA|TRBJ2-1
TGTGCCAGCAGTGAAGGACTAGCGGGAGGGGGTGAGCAGTTCTTC
CASSEGLAGGGEQFF
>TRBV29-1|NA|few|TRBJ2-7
TGCAGCGTGGGATTCAACCACGAGCAGTACTTC
CSVGFNHEQYF
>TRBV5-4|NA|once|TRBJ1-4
TGTGCCAGCAGCTTGGGGGGCACCGAGGGGGAAAAACTGTTTTTT
CASSLGGTEGEKLFF
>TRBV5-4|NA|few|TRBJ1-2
TGTGCCAGCAGCTTCAGGGGCGACTATGGCTACACCTTC
CASSFRGDYGYTF
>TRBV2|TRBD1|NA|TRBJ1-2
TGTGCCAGCAGCGCCGGGACAGGCCGGTATGGCTACACCTTC
CASSAGTGRYGYTF
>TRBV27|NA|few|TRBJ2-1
TGTGCCAGCAGTCGGGAGAGATCCTACAATGAGCAGTTCTTC
CASSRERSYNEQFF
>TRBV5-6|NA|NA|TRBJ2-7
TGTGCCAGCAGCCCGACAGCCAACCTCTTATACGAGCAGTACTTC
CASSPTANLLYEQYF
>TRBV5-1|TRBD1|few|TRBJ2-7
TGCGCCAGCAGCGTAACAGGGGGCGGCTACGAGCAGTACTTC
CASSVTGGGYEQYF
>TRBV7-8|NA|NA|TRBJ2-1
TGTGCCAGCAGCGCCGGGACATTGCCTGAGCAGTTCTTC
CASSAGTLPEQFF
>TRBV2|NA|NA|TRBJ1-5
TGTGCCAGCAGTGTTGAGGCTGATAGCAATCAGCCCCAGCATTTT
CASSVEADSNQPQHF
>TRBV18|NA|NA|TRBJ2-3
TGTGCCAGCTCACCGACGGCCCCAGTCACGCAGTATTTT
CASSPTAPVTQYF
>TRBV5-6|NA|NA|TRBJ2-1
TGTGCCAGCAGGACCGTAGACTCCAGGGACAATGAGCAGTTCTTC
CASRTVDSRDNEQFF
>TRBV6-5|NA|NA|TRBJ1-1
TGTGCCAGCAGACTACGTGGCAGGAACACTGAAGCTTTCTTT
CASRLRGRNTEAFF
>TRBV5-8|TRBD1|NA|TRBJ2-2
TGTGCCAGCAGCTTGGAACAGGGGACGAACACCGGGGAGCTGTTTTTT
CASSLEQGTNTGELFF
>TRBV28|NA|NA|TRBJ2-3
TGTGCCAGCAGCCGACGGTCCCAGCCAACTATGGGCCGAGATACGCAGTATTTT
CASSRRSQPTMGRDTQYF
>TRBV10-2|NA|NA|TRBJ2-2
TGCGCCAGCAGTGAGCGCAGGTTTGCCGGGGAGCTGTTTTTT
CASSERRFAGELFF
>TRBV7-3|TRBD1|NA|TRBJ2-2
TGTGCCAGCAGCTTAACCCTCGACAGGGCCGACACCGGGGAGCTGTTTTTT
CASSLTLDRADTGELFF
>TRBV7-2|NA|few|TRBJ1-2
TGTGCCAGCAGCCCGGATCGGGGTAATGGCTACACCTTC
CASSPDRGNGYTF
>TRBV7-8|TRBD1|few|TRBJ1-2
TGTGCCAGCAGCTTAGCCGGGACAGGGAACTATGGCTACACCTTC
CASSLAGTGNYGYTF
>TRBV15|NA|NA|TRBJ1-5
TGTGCCACCAGCAGAGTAGGGGTTCGCCGTCAGCCCCAGCATTTT
CATSRVGVRRQPQHF
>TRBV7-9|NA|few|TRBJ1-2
TGTGCCAGCAGCCCACTCGGGGATGGGGCTGGCTACACCTTC
CASSPLGDGAGYTF
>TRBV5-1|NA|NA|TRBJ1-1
TGCGCCAGCAGCCTAGGGTTGAACACTGAAGCTTTCTTT
CASSLGLNTEAFF
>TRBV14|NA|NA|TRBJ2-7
TGTGCCAGCAGCCAAGTTTGGGTGGGACAGCAGTACTTC
CASSQVWVGQQYF
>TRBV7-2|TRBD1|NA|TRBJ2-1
TGTGCCAGCAGCCCGGGACAGATCTACAATGAGCAGTTCTTC
CASSPGQIYNEQFF
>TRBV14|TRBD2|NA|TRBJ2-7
TGTGCCAGCAGCCAAGATGCTTGGACCGGGACAGCAAGCGGGAGGCATCCCTCCTACGAGCAGTACTTC
CASSQDAWTGTASGRHPSYEQYF
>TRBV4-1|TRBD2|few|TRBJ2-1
TGCGCCAGCAGCCAAGATTGGGCTAGCGGTGAATACAATGAGCAGTTCTTC
CASSQDWASGEYNEQFF
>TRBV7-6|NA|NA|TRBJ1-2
TGTGCCAGCAGCTTAGCGGAGGCAGGGATGAACTATGGCTACACCTTC
CASSLAEAGMNYGYTF
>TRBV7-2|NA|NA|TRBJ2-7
TGTGCCAGCAGCTTAGTAGGGGGAGACGAGCAGTACTTC
CASSLVGGDEQYF
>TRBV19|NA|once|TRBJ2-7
TGTGCCAGTAGTATAGATTGGGGACAATCCGAGCAGTACTTC
CASSIDWGQSEQYF
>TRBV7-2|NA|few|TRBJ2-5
TGTGCCAGCAGCTTAGTGTTTAGCACAGACCAAGAGACCCAGTACTTC
CASSLVFSTDQETQYF
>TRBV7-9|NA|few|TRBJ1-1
TGTGCCAGCAGCATTGGACAGCTGAACACTGAAGCTTTCTTT
CASSIGQLNTEAFF
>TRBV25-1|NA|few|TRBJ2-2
TGTGCCAGCAGTGTCGCCCAGAACACCGGGGAGCTGTTTTTT
CASSVAQNTGELFF
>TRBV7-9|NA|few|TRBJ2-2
TGTGCCAGCAGCTTAGAACCCCAGGGGAGCACCGGGGAGCTGTTTTTT
CASSLEPQGSTGELFF
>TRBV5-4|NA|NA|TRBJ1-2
TGTGCCAGCAGCCCGACCCTCGACCTTCGCTATGGCTACACCTTC
CASSPTLDLRYGYTF
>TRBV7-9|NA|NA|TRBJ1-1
TGTGCCAGCAGCTTATCGCGGTTGAACACTGAAGCTTTCTTT
CASSLSRLNTEAFF
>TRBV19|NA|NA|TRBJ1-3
TGTGCCAGTAGTATAGCGTGGGGTATCGACACCATATATTTT
CASSIAWGIDTIYF
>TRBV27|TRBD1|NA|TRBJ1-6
TGTGCCAGCAGGCCGGGACAGGGAGCGGGTTCACCCCTCCACTTT
CASRPGQGAGSPLHF
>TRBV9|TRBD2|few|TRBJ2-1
TGTGCCAGCAGTACGGGCGGGAGGGGCTCAGTCGGGCAGTTCTTC
CASSTGGRGSVGQFF
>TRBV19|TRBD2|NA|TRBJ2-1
TGTGCCAGTAGAGGACTAGACAGAAATGAGCAGTTCTTC
CASRGLDRNEQFF